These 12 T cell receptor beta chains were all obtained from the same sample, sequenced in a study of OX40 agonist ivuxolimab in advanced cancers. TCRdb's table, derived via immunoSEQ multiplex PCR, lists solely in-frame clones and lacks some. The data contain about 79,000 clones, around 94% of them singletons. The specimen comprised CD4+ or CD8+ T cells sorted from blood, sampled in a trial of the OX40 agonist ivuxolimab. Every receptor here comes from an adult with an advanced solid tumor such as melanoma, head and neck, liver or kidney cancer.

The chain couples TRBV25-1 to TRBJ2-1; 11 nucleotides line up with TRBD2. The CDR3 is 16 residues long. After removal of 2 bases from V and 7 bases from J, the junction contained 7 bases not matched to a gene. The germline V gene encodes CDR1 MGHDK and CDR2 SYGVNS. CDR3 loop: CASSEVSGRAANEQFF. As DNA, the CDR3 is TGTGCCAGCAGTGAAGTTAGCGGGAGGGCGGCAAATGAGCAGTTCTTC. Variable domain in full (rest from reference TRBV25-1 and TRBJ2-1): EADIYQTPRYLVIGTGKKITLECSQTMGHDKMYWYQQDPGMELHLIHYSYGVNSTEKGDLSSESTVSRIRTEHFPLTLESARPSHTSQYLCASSEVSGRAANEQFFGPGTRLTVL.

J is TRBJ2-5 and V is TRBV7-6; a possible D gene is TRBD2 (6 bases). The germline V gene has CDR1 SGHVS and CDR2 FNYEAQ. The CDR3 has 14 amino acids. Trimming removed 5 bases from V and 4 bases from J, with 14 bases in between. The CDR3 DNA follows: TGTGCCAGCAGCCCCTGGAGGGAAGGAGAGACCCAGTACTTC. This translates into CASSPWREGETQYF.

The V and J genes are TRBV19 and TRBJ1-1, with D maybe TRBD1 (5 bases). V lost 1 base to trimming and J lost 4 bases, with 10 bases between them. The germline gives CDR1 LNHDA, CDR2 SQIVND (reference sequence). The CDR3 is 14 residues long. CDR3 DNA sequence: TGTGCCAGTAGTATAGGAGAGAGGGGCACTGAAGCTTTCTTT. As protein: CASSIGERGTEAFF. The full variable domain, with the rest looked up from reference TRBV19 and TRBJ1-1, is DGGITQSPKYLFRKEGQNVTLSCEQNLNHDAMYWYRQDPGQGLRLIYYSQIVNDFQKGDIAEGYSVSREKKESFPLTVTSAQKNPTAFYLCASSIGERGTEAFFGQGTRLTVV.

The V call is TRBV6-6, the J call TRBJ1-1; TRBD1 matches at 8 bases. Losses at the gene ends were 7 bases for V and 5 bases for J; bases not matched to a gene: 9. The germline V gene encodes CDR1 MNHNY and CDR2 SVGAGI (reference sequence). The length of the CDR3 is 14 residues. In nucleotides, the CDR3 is TGTGCCAGCAAAAAGGGGACAGGAGGGACTGAAGCTTTCTTT. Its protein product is CASKKGTGGTEAFF.

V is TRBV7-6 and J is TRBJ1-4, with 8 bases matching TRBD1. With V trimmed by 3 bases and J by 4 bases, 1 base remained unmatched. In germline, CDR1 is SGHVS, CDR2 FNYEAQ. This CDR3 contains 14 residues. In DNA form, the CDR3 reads TGTGCCAGCAGCTTCACAGGGGGTAATGAAAAACTGTTTTTT. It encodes CASSFTGGNEKLFF.

The CDR3 DNA reads as TGCGCCAGCAGCTTGGTGGCGGGAGGGCCTTTCAATGAGCAGTTCTTC. It encodes CASSLVAGGPFNEQFF. The chain has TRBV5-1 and TRBJ2-1; TRBD2 agrees at 9 bases. This CDR3 comprises 16 residues. Unmatched junction bases numbered 7, after V lost 0 bases and J lost 6 bases. Looked up from germline, CDR1 is SGHRS and CDR2 is YFSETQ.

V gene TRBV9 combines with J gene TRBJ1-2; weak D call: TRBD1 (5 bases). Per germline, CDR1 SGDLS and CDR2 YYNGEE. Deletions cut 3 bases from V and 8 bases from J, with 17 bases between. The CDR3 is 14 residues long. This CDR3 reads CASSEVGLPGGYTF. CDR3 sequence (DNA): TGTGCCAGCAGCGAGGTTGGACTACCAGGGGGCTACACCTTC.

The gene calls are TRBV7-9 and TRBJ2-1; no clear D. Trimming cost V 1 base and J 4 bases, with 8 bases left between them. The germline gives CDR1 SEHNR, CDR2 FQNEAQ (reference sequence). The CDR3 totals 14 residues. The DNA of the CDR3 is TGTGCCAGCAGCTTAGGGTTAGGGTACAATGAGCAGTTCTTC. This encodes CASSLGLGYNEQFF.

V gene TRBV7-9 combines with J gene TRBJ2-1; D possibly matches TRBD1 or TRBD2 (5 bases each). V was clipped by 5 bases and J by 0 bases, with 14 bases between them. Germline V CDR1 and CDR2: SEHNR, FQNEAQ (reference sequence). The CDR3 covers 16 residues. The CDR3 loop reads CASSGRDGPSYNEQFF. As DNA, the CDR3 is TGTGCCAGCAGCGGTAGGGACGGACCCTCCTACAATGAGCAGTTCTTC.

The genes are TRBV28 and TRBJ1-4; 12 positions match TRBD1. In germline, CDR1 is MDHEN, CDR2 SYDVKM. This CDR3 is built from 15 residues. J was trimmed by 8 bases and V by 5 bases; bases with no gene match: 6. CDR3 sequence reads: CASSPGQGAGEKLFF. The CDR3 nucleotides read TGTGCCAGCAGTCCGGGACAGGGGGCAGGAGAAAAACTGTTTTTT.

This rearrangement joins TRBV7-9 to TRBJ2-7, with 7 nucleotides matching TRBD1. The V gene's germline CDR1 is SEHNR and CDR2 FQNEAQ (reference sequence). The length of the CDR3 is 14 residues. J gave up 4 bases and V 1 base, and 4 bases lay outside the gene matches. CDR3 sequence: CASSLGQGGYEQYF. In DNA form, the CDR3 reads TGTGCCAGCAGCTTAGGACAGGGTGGTTACGAGCAGTACTTC. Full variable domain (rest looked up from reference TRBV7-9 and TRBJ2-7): DTGVSQNPRHKITKRGQNVTFRCDPISEHNRLYWYRQTLGQGPEFLTYFQNEAQLEKSRLLSDRFSAERPKGSFSTLEIQRTEQGDSAMYLCASSLGQGGYEQYFGPGTRLTVT.

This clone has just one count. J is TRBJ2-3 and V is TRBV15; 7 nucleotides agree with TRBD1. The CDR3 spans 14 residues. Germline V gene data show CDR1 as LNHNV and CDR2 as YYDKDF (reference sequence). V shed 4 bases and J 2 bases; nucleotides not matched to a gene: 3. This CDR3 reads CATSKGQTTDTQYF. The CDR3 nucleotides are TGTGCCACCAGCAAGGGACAGACCACAGATACGCAGTATTTT.